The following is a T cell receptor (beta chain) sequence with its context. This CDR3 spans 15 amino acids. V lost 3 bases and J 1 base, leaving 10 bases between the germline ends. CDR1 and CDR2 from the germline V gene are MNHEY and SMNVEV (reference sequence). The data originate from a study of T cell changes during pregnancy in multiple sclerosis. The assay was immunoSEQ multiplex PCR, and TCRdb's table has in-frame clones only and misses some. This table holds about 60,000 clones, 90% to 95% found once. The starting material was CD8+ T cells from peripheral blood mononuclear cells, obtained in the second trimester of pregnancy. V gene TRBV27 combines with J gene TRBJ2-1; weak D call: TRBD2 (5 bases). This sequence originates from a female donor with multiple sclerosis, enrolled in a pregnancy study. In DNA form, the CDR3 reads TGTGCCAGCAGTTTGAAGAGGGCTTCCTACAATGAGCAGTTCTTC. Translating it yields CASSLKRASYNEQFF.